The rows below give T cell receptor beta chains drawn from one sample of a study of T cells in Graves' hyperthyroidism and ophthalmopathy. TCRdb redid the calling of the multiplex PCR reads with MiXCR, one entry per CDR3 protein. The table records hundreds of thousands of distinct CDR3 sequences, over 15% of them present only once. The sequenced sample was blood. The receptors here all came from a woman between 18 and 29 years old with Graves' hyperthyroidism. The conserved cysteine and the conserved F or W are not part of the CDR3 here. Each record gives: V gene, J gene, CDR3 protein.

>TRBV12-3/TRBV12-4|TRBJ1-1
ASSHRTGRTEAF
>TRBV4-1|TRBJ2-7
ASRQITAQGATGYEQY
>TRBV7-2|TRBJ2-7
ASSLGGATYEQY
>TRBV20-1|TRBJ1-1
SARDGGSLNTEAF
>TRBV28|TRBJ1-2
ATQTWTVGYT
>TRBV2|TRBJ2-5
ASSDARGYQETQY
>TRBV12-3/TRBV12-4|TRBJ1-2
ASSLGQDYGYT
>TRBV18|TRBJ1-3
ASSPPGAGASSGNTIY
>TRBV6-1|TRBJ2-7
ASSPLRNGVYEQY
>TRBV12-3/TRBV12-4|TRBJ2-7
ASRRRTVERPYEQY
>TRBV29-1|TRBJ1-1
SVEVDFIPGTEAF
>TRBV5-1|TRBJ2-7
ASSYGGVLDEQY
>TRBV5-1|TRBJ2-5
ASSIGGFSRRNQETQY
>TRBV29-1|TRBJ1-1
SVEQGATEAF
>TRBV19|TRBJ1-5
ASRENSILYQPQH
>TRBV11-2|TRBJ2-7
ASSAGLNYEQY
>TRBV28|TRBJ2-7
ASSRGTLFGTSGYEQY
>TRBV12-3/TRBV12-4|TRBJ2-7
ASSSSDRLPYEQY
>TRBV28|TRBJ1-3
ASSGRTPFKIY
>TRBV6-1|TRBJ1-5
ATRQKLYSNQPQH
>TRBV6-1|TRBJ2-5
ASSSMAGGQETKY
>TRBV12-3/TRBV12-4|TRBJ2-2
ASSNGEGADTGELF
>TRBV6-5|TRBJ1-6
ASSYTTGSDSPLH
>TRBV5-1|TRBJ2-5
ASSAVPGTGLETQY
>TRBV7-8|TRBJ1-1
ASSVALSTEAF
>TRBV5-1|TRBJ1-1
ASSQLGPFANTEAF
>TRBV11-1|TRBJ2-5
ASSFGSGVGETQY
>TRBV12-3/TRBV12-4|TRBJ2-4
ASTLTPVQY
>TRBV2|TRBJ1-1
ASIYRGLDTEAF
>TRBV5-1|TRBJ2-5
ASNRGGTVQETQY
>TRBV30|TRBJ1-2
AWSVKGSHGYT
>TRBV3-1|TRBJ2-5
ASSHFSDRYEETQY
>TRBV5-1|TRBJ2-5
ASSPGAGGGTQETQY
>TRBV15|TRBJ1-6
ATSRGGEGRNSPLH
>TRBV25-1|TRBJ1-5
ASSAPTGGTYQPQH
>TRBV6-1|TRBJ1-5
ASSEGPSTQPQH
>TRBV11-2|TRBJ2-5
ASSLWTQQGETQY
>TRBV4-2|TRBJ2-7
ASSLRDRLHEQY
>TRBV12-3/TRBV12-4|TRBJ1-1
ASSFPRTGGTEAF
>TRBV6-5|TRBJ1-5
ASSYGRKYSNQPQH
>TRBV6-2/TRBV6-3|TRBJ1-5
ASSPRETGLENSNQPQH
>TRBV6-5|TRBJ2-5
ASSYWDSQETQY
>TRBV2|TRBJ1-2
ASSVDSPYGYT
>TRBV20-1|TRBJ2-2
SAILRGGKNTGELF
>TRBV4-2|TRBJ2-2
ASSGEWGTNTGELF
>TRBV2|TRBJ1-2
ASSDRTESFTYGYT
>TRBV18|TRBJ1-1
ASSPLTAERGTEAF
>TRBV11-1|TRBJ2-7
ASSLFGRPYEQY